These 28 T cell receptor beta chains were sequenced from one sample in a study of response to subunit inactivated influenza vaccine. TCRdb re-analysed the RT-PCR reads in MiXCR, keeping a single row per CDR3 protein. The sample comprises 160,000 or so distinct CDR3 sequences, approximately 11% of which are singletons, and 12% rests with the top ten. The sequencing used non-naive T cells sorted from PBMCs, collected about 40 days after vaccination. Receptor source: a man aged 45-65 years who received an inactivated influenza vaccine.

In its sample, this clonotype was seen a few times. The chain uses TRBV7-2 and TRBJ1-2; 10 bases match TRBD1. The CDR3 is 14 residues long. The V gene end was trimmed by 6 bases and the J gene end by 3 bases; junction bases not matched to a gene: 4. Germline assignment: CDR1 SGHTA and CDR2 FQGNSA. CDR3 coding DNA: TGTGCCAGCAGTCAGGACAGGGGGGACTATGGCTACACCTTC. Translation gives CASSQDRGDYGYTF.

The V and J genes are TRBV7-2 and TRBJ2-1; 12 nucleotides agree with TRBD2. The CDR3 consists of 16 residues. In germline, CDR1 is SGHTA, CDR2 FQGNSA. The CDR3 is CANRLAGAGGSHEQFF. In nucleotides, the CDR3 is TGTGCGAACAGACTAGCGGGAGCCGGGGGGTCTCATGAGCAGTTCTTC.

There are a few counts of this clonotype. The chain couples TRBV12-3 or TRBV12-4 to TRBJ2-7, with 12 bases fitting TRBD1. The CDR3 is 14 amino acids. The junction had 4 bases not matched to a gene; V was cut back by 6 bases and J by 4 bases. The CDR3: CASSGTGGKYEQYF. DNA of the CDR3: TGTGCCAGCAGCGGGACAGGGGGCAAATACGAGCAGTACTTC.

In its sample, this clonotype was seen a few times. The chain employs TRBV12-3 or TRBV12-4 and TRBJ2-7, with D perhaps matching TRBD1 (5 bases). The V and J ends lost 3 bases and 0 bases respectively, with 15 bases between them. This CDR3 has 16 residues. The CDR3 sequence is CASSFGRAIGSYEQYF. The CDR3 DNA reads TGTGCCAGCAGTTTCGGCAGGGCAATCGGCTCCTACGAGCAGTACTTC.

This clonotype appeared many times. The chain recombines TRBV12-3 or TRBV12-4 with TRBJ2-2; no firm D call. There are 15 residues in the CDR3. Trimming pared 1 base from V and 2 bases from J, leaving 8 bases between. The CDR3 DNA reads TGTGCCAGCAGTTTAGTATTAGCTAACACCGGGGAGCTGTTTTTT. Translating it yields CASSLVLANTGELFF.

The gene calls are TRBV5-1 and TRBJ2-2; 9 bases map to TRBD1. The germline CDR1 and CDR2 sequences are SGHRS and YFSETQ. Unmatched junction bases numbered 3, after V lost 0 bases and J lost 6 bases. The CDR3 is 15 residues long. The CDR3 DNA is TGCGCCAGCAGCTTGGGGGACAGGGTACCCGGGGAGCTGTTTTTT. Encoded protein: CASSLGDRVPGELFF.

This clonotype was picked up many times. V usage is TRBV7-9 and J usage is TRBJ1-1; D unclear. Germline CDR1 SEHNR, CDR2 FQNEAQ (reference sequence). V lost 4 bases, J lost 3 bases, and 6 bases lay in between. The CDR3 runs 12 residues. CDR3 sequence reads: CASSSWDTEAFF. CDR3 DNA: TGTGCCAGCAGCTCCTGGGACACTGAAGCTTTCTTT.

The gene calls are TRBV19 and TRBJ1-1; D is ambiguous. This CDR3 region has 13 residues. Looked up from germline, CDR1 is LNHDA and CDR2 is SQIVND (reference sequence). V gave up 5 bases and J gave up 1 base, with 8 bases separating them. The CDR3 nucleotides read TGTGCCAGTAGTGAAAGGACGAACACTGAAGCTTTCTTT. Protein sequence: CASSERTNTEAFF. Filled out from reference TRBV19 and TRBJ1-1, the complete variable domain reads DGGITQSPKYLFRKEGQNVTLSCEQNLNHDAMYWYRQDPGQGLRLIYYSQIVNDFQKGDIAEGYSVSREKKESFPLTVTSAQKNPTAFYLCASSERTNTEAFFGQGTRLTVV.

The table lists this clonotype with many counts. The gene calls are TRBV5-5 and TRBJ2-1; no clear D. V lost 0 bases, J lost 9 bases, and 7 bases lay in between. This CDR3 is built from 12 residues. Germline values: CDR1 SGHKS, CDR2 YYEKEE (reference sequence). The CDR3 DNA reads as TGTGCCAGCAGCTTGGCCGGGTTTGAGCAGTTCTTC. It specifies CASSLAGFEQFF.

This clonotype came up many times. CDR3 region: CASSFGTSDLQETQYF. Here the CDR3 DNA reads TGCGCCAGCAGCTTCGGGACTAGCGACTTACAAGAGACCCAGTACTTC. The chain is built from TRBV5-1 and TRBJ2-5; 10 bases line up with TRBD2. The CDR3 is 16 residues long. Looked up from germline, CDR1 is SGHRS and CDR2 is YFSETQ. With 2 bases clipped from V and 2 bases from J, the junction kept 6 bases outside the gene matches.

As to this clonotype: A much larger clone differs by one base, so this may be a read error. The rearrangement links TRBV4-1 to TRBJ2-3; 10 bases map to TRBD1. The CDR3 has 15 residues. The V segment lost 1 base and the J segment 4 bases; nucleotides outside the gene matches: 2. Germline assignment: CDR1 MGHRA and CDR2 YSYEKL. DNA of the CDR3: TGCGCCAGCAGCCAAGGACAGGGGGCGTCAGATACGCAGTATTTT. It specifies CASSQGQGASDTQYF.

The V call is TRBV20-1, the J call TRBJ2-1, with TRBD2 identical over 12 bases. Losses at the gene ends were 6 bases for V and 3 bases for J; bases not matched to a gene: 9. The CDR3 loop spans 16 amino acids. The germline gives CDR1 DFQATT, CDR2 SNEGSKA (reference sequence). The CDR3 sequence is CSAVTLAGGNYNEQFF. The CDR3 DNA is TGCAGTGCCGTAACTCTAGCGGGGGGGAACTACAATGAGCAGTTCTTC.

A few counts support this clonotype. The chain combines TRBV10-3 with TRBJ1-2; a weak D match, TRBD1 (5 bases). CDR3 size: 16 residues. Germline CDR1 ENHRY, CDR2 SYGVKD. Trimming left V 2 bases short and J 4 bases short, with 17 bases between. The CDR3 spells CAISEMGVPGRYGYTF. The CDR3 nucleotides are TGTGCCATCAGTGAGATGGGGGTACCGGGGCGCTATGGCTACACCTTC.

The rearrangement links TRBV29-1 to TRBJ2-4; the match to TRBD2 covers 12 bases. The junction had 4 bases not matched to a gene; V was cut back by 4 bases and J by 6 bases. In germline, CDR1 is SQVTM, CDR2 ANQGSEA. CDR3 length: 14 residues. CDR3 region: CSVATSGSTNIQYF. The CDR3 region has the DNA TGCAGCGTTGCGACTAGCGGGAGTACAAACATTCAGTACTTC.

This clonotype appeared a few times. The chain carries TRBV5-6 and TRBJ1-2; D possibly corresponds to TRBD1 (6 bases). This CDR3 is built from 13 residues. Trimming stripped 4 bases from V and 5 bases from J, with 12 bases between. CDR1 and CDR2 (germline): SGHDT, YYEEEE. The CDR3 DNA follows: TGTGCCAGCAGCAAACAGGGACTATATGGCTACACCTTC. Its translation is CASSKQGLYGYTF.

There are many counts of this clonotype. This chain links TRBV29-1 with TRBJ2-4; TRBD2 agrees at 7 bases. The CDR3 sequence is 14 residues long. The junction had 12 bases not matched to a gene; V was cut back by 7 bases and J by 6 bases. The germline V gene has CDR1 SQVTM and CDR2 ANQGSEA. In nucleotides, the CDR3 is TGCAGCGGCTCCCCGCGGGGGAATATAAACATTCAGTACTTC. Amino acids: CSGSPRGNINIQYF.

The chain employs TRBV7-2 and TRBJ2-1; perhaps TRBD1 as D (6 bases). The germline V and J ends were trimmed by 5 bases and 5 bases, with 16 bases remaining between them. Germline-derived CDR1 and CDR2 are SGHTA and FQGNSA. This CDR3 contains 15 residues. CDR3 sequence (DNA): TGTGCCAGCAGCCCCCAGGGGTTCCTCCACAATGAGCAGTTCTTC. It is translated as CASSPQGFLHNEQFF.

This clonotype was seen only a few times. For the CDR3, the DNA is TGTGCCAGCAGCTTAGCAGTAGCGGGGGGACACAATGAGCAGTTCTTC. Amino acids: CASSLAVAGGHNEQFF. The chain has TRBV7-2 and TRBJ2-1; 10 bases agree with TRBD2. In germline, CDR1 is SGHTA, CDR2 FQGNSA. The length of the CDR3 is 16 residues. Unmatched junction bases numbered 4, after V lost 0 bases and J lost 5 bases.

The V and J genes are TRBV20-1 and TRBJ2-1; D is perhaps TRBD2 (6 bases). Trimming left V 3 bases short and J 12 bases short, with 15 bases between. Germline V gives CDR1 DFQATT, CDR2 SNEGSKA (reference sequence). The CDR3 sequence is 12 residues long. CDR3 residues: CSASPGEQVQFF. The CDR3 DNA reads as TGCAGTGCTAGTCCGGGGGAGCAGGTGCAGTTCTTC.

This chain links TRBV2 with TRBJ1-2; D perhaps matches TRBD1 (6 bases). Trimming removed 1 base at V and 14 bases at J, with 14 bases between. This CDR3 has 12 residues. Germline values: CDR1 SNHLY, CDR2 FYNNEI. In nucleotides, the CDR3 is TGTGCCAGCAGTGAAGATATACAGGGTGGAACCTTC. Protein product: CASSEDIQGGTF.

The rearrangement uses TRBV5-8 and TRBJ2-1; the D gene is possibly TRBD2 (6 bases). Trimming cost V 3 bases and J 5 bases, with 12 bases left between them. The CDR3 covers 14 residues. Germline CDR1 and CDR2: SGHTS and YDEGEE. This chain's CDR3 is CASSWAGTNNEQFF. The CDR3 DNA sequence: TGTGCCAGCAGCTGGGCGGGGACGAACAATGAGCAGTTCTTC.

The genes are TRBV7-2 and TRBJ2-7; no clear D. Deletions cut 5 bases from V and 6 bases from J, with 14 bases between. From germline, CDR1 is SGHTA and CDR2 FQGNSA. CDR3 size: 13 residues. In DNA form, the CDR3 reads TGTGCCAGCAGCCTAAGCACGGCGTCCGAGCAGTACTTC. As protein: CASSLSTASEQYF.

This chain links TRBV3-1 with TRBJ2-5; maybe TRBD1 (6 bases). The CDR3 is 16 residues long. The germline gives CDR1 LGHDT, CDR2 YNNKEL (reference sequence). Trimming removed 0 bases at V and 5 bases at J, with 16 bases between. CDR3 DNA: TGTGCCAGCAGCCAAGAGGGACAAACCACCCCGGAGACCCAGTACTTC. Residues: CASSQEGQTTPETQYF.

Many counts were recorded for this clonotype. The chain uses TRBV5-1 and TRBJ2-7, with 7 bases aligning to TRBD2. The V gene end was trimmed by 4 bases and the J gene end by 4 bases; junction bases not matched to a gene: 5. This CDR3 is built from 13 residues. Per the germline V gene, CDR1 is SGHRS and CDR2 is YFSETQ. CDR3 protein: CASSPSGNYEQYF. CDR3 coding DNA: TGCGCCAGCAGCCCGAGCGGGAATTACGAGCAGTACTTC.

The chain combines TRBV20-1 with TRBJ2-7, with 7 bases matching TRBD1. CDR3 length: 16 amino acids. V was pared by 3 bases and J by 3 bases, with 14 bases of the junction left unmatched. In germline, CDR1 is DFQATT, CDR2 SNEGSKA (reference sequence). CDR3 residues: CSARGNRDRTFYEQYF. CDR3 sequence (DNA): TGCAGTGCTAGGGGCAACCGGGACAGAACCTTCTACGAGCAGTACTTC.

This clonotype was observed a few times. The CDR3 protein is CASSRSYNEQFF. CDR3 in DNA: TGTGCCAGCAGTAGATCGTACAATGAGCAGTTCTTC. The chain is built from TRBV25-1 and TRBJ2-1; no definite D call. V was cut by 5 bases and J by 4 bases, with 6 bases left in between. CDR1 is MGHDK and CDR2 is SYGVNS in the germline V gene. The CDR3 consists of 12 residues.

This clonotype has more than one count but fewer than ten. Mismatch with germline at one junction end may stem from a read error. The CDR3 here is CASRLEVGRYTF. The DNA for the CDR3 is TGTGCCAGCAGATTAGAGGTCGGGAGGTACACCTTC. V gene TRBV7-2 combines with J gene TRBJ1-2; D call uncertain. From germline, CDR1 is SGHTA and CDR2 FQGNSA. The CDR3 totals 12 residues. Full variable domain (outside the CDR3, taken from reference TRBV7-2 and TRBJ1-2): GAGVSQSPSNKVTEKGKDVELRCDPISGHTALYWYRQSLGQGLEFLIYFQGNSAPDKSGLPSDRFSAERTGGSVSTLTIQRTQQEDSAVYLCASRLEVGRYTFGSGTRLTVV.

This clonotype was recorded at least ten times. J is TRBJ2-3 and V is TRBV6-5, with D tentatively TRBD1 (6 bases). The CDR3 extends over 15 amino acids. The ends were cut back, 5 bases at V and 2 bases at J, with 14 bases in the middle. Germline V gives CDR1 MNHEY, CDR2 SVGAGI. The CDR3 coding sequence is TGTGCCAGCAGTCACAAGGACAGATTCACAGATACGCAGTATTTT. As protein: CASSHKDRFTDTQYF.